This TCR beta chain was retrieved from a study of shared clonotypes between healthy human individuals. V dropped 6 bases and J dropped 0; count of bases not matched to a gene: 4. The germline CDR1 and CDR2 sequences are MDHEN and SYDVKM. The CDR3 loop spans 15 amino acids. CD45RO-negative, CCR7-positively selected cells formed the naive CD8 fraction, excluding terminally differentiated effector memory CD45RA+ cells. Sequencing used immunoSEQ multiplex PCR; TCRdb keeps in-frame clones, though not all of them. The profile shows 550,000 to 750,000 clones, about 95% of them singletons. The source of this sequence is a woman aged 25 to 39 in good health. Specimen: naive CD8+ T cells sorted from blood. V gene TRBV28 combines with J gene TRBJ1-3; 8 nucleotides align to TRBD1. The CDR3 protein is CASRGQDFSGNTIYF. CDR3 sequence (DNA): TGTGCCAGCAGGGGACAGGACTTCTCTGGAAACACCATATATTTT.